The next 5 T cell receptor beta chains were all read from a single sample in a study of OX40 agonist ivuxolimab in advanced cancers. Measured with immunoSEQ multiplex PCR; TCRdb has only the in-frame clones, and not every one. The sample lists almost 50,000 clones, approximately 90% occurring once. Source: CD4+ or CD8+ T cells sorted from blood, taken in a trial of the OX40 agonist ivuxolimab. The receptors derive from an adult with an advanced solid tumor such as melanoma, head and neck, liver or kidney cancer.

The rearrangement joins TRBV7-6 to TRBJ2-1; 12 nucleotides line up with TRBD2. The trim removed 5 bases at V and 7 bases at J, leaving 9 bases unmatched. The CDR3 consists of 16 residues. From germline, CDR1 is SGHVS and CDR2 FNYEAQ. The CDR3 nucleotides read TGTGCCAGCAGCCCGACTAGCGGGAGTCCGAGGAATGAGCAGTTCTTC. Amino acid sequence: CASSPTSGSPRNEQFF.

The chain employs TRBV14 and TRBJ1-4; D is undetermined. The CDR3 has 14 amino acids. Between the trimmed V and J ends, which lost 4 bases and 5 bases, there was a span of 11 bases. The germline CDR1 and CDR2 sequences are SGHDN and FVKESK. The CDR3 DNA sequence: TGTGCCAGCAGCCTCGCTTTTAGAAATGAAAAACTGTTTTTT. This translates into CASSLAFRNEKLFF.

CDR3 protein: CASSAGQGANQPQHF. CDR3 sequence (DNA): TGTGCCAGTTCGGCGGGACAGGGGGCTAATCAGCCCCAGCATTTT. This chain links TRBV28 with TRBJ1-5; 12 bases line up with TRBD1. Germline lookup yields CDR1 MDHEN and CDR2 SYDVKM. This CDR3 is 15 amino acids long. The trim removed 9 bases at V and 4 bases at J, leaving 7 bases unmatched.

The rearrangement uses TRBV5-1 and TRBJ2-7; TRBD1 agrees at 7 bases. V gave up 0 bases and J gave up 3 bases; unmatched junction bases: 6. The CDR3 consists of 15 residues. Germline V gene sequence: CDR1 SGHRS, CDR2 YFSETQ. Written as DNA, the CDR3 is TGCGCCAGCAGCTTGGACAGGGGACCTTACTACGAGCAGTACTTC. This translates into CASSLDRGPYYEQYF. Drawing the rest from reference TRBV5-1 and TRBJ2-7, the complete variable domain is KAGVTQTPRYLIKTRGQQVTLSCSPISGHRSVSWYQQTPGQGLQFLFEYFSETQRNKGNFPGRFSGRQFSNSRSEMNVSTLELGDSALYLCASSLDRGPYYEQYFGPGTRLTVT.

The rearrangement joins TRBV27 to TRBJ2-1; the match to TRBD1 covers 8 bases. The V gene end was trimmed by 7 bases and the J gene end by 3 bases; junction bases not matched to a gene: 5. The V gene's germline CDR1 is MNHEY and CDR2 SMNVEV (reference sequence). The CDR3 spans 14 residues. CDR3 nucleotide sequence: TGTGCCAGCACAGCCGGGACAGGCTACAATGAGCAGTTCTTC. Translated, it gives CASTAGTGYNEQFF.